This T cell receptor beta chain came from a study of blood T cells in healthy people across ages. Findings and limits, study-wide: While age rose, TCR beta diversity per million T cells dropped in a roughly linear way. Without sorted subsets, naive and antigen-experienced compartments could not be conclusively compared.

Using a J-beta primer mix together with a sample-barcoded 5' primer, a second PCR was run for roughly 7 to 12 cycles. TCRdb itself ran the 5' RACE reads through MiXCR, one entry per CDR3 protein. In the table there are about 720,000 distinct CDR3 sequences, 20% to 25% of which are singletons. V was cut by 8 bases and J by 0 bases, with 13 bases left in between. Germline V lookup: CDR1 MDHEN, CDR2 SYDVKM. This CDR3 has 14 amino acids. At least 5 micrograms of total RNA were extracted per sample. Notes on this clonotype: Its specificity is unknown.

The sequence came from a man in his 70s in good health. The J gene is TRBJ1-1, the V gene TRBV28; a weak D match, TRBD1 (5 bases). Sequenced: blood. DNA for the CDR3: TGTGCCAGCGGTTCCGGGACTGTGAACACTGAAGCTTTCTTT. Translation gives CASGSGTVNTEAFF.